The 20 T cell receptor beta chains presented below share a single source sample, sequenced in a study of T cells in localized non-small cell lung cancer. The table came from immunoSEQ multiplex PCR; TCRdb's copy has only in-frame clones and leaves some out. Of around 40,000 clones listed, 65% to 90% are singletons. The source material was PBMCs, sampled before any cancer treatment. The receptors were sampled from a man aged 40 to 69 with stage II lung adenocarcinoma.

The chain joins TRBV6-5 to TRBJ1-4; TRBD1 is a possible D gene (5 bases). CDR3 length: 15 amino acids. The germline V gene encodes CDR1 MNHEY and CDR2 SVGAGI. V gave up 0 bases and J gave up 8 bases, with 13 bases separating them. CDR3 coding DNA: TGTGCCAGCAGTTACTCGGGAGGGGCCGGGGAAAAACTGTTTTTT. Its translation: CASSYSGGAGEKLFF.

The rearrangement joins TRBV25-1 to TRBJ2-7, with 12 positions matching TRBD1. Losses at the gene ends were 3 bases for V and 2 bases for J; bases not matched to a gene: 5. The CDR3 loop spans 16 amino acids. Germline V gives CDR1 MGHDK, CDR2 SYGVNS. CDR3 sequence reads: CASSDSRDRGPYEQYF. CDR3 sequence (DNA): TGTGCCAGCAGTGACTCCCGGGACAGGGGGCCCTACGAGCAGTACTTC.

The rearrangement links TRBV5-5 to TRBJ2-1, with a weak D call TRBD2 (6 bases). Trimming took 4 bases from V and 10 from J, leaving 6 bases between them. The germline V gene encodes CDR1 SGHKS and CDR2 YYEKEE (reference sequence). The CDR3 is 10 residues long. CDR3 sequence (DNA): TGTGCCAGCAGCGGAGGGGAGCAGTTCTTC. Protein product: CASSGGEQFF. Complete variable domain (other parts from reference TRBV5-5 and TRBJ2-1): DAGVTQSPTHLIKTRGQQVTLRCSPISGHKSVSWYQQVLGQGPQFIFQYYEKEERGRGNFPDRFSARQFPNYSSELNVNALLLGDSALYLCASSGGEQFFGPGTRLTVL.

The chain links TRBV29-1 to TRBJ1-3; no definite D call. This CDR3 region has 12 residues. Between the trimmed V and J ends, which lost 8 bases and 2 bases, there was a span of 10 bases. Germline loops: CDR1 SQVTM, CDR2 ANQGSEA. The CDR3, as DNA: TGCAGCCACATCGGGGCTGGAAACACCATATATTTT. It encodes CSHIGAGNTIYF. The complete variable domain, with remaining parts taken from reference TRBV29-1 and TRBJ1-3, reads SAVISQKPSRDICQRGTSLTIQCQVDSQVTMMFWYRQQPGQSLTLIATANQGSEATYESGFVIDKFPISRPNLTFSTLTVSNMSPEDSSIYLCSHIGAGNTIYFGEGSWLTVV.

The V call is TRBV19, the J call TRBJ2-3, with D perhaps TRBD2 (6 bases). Germline loops: CDR1 LNHDA, CDR2 SQIVND (reference sequence). Trimming took off 1 base at V and 2 bases at J, with 10 bases between the two ends. The CDR3 contains 15 residues. The CDR3 DNA reads TGTGCCAGTAGTATAGGTAGCGGTGACACAGATACGCAGTATTTT. Amino acids: CASSIGSGDTDTQYF. Full variable domain (missing parts from reference TRBV19 and TRBJ2-3): DGGITQSPKYLFRKEGQNVTLSCEQNLNHDAMYWYRQDPGQGLRLIYYSQIVNDFQKGDIAEGYSVSREKKESFPLTVTSAQKNPTAFYLCASSIGSGDTDTQYFGPGTRLTVL.

The chain couples TRBV6-6 to TRBJ2-2, with a weak D call TRBD1 (6 bases). The CDR3 totals 11 residues. CDR1 MNHNY and CDR2 SVGAGI come from the germline V gene (reference sequence). Trimming cost V 5 bases and J 14 bases, with 12 bases left between them. The CDR3 sequence: CASSTAGVLFF. CDR3 bases: TGTGCCAGCAGTACGGCAGGGGTTCTGTTTTTT.

V and J are TRBV7-9 and TRBJ1-1; no firm D call. From germline, CDR1 is SEHNR and CDR2 FQNEAQ (reference sequence). The CDR3 spans 13 residues. V shed 1 base and J shed 2 bases, with 5 bases lying between them. CDR3 amino acids: CASSLDSNTEAFF. In nucleotides, the CDR3 is TGTGCCAGCAGCTTAGACAGCAACACTGAAGCTTTCTTT. Together with reference TRBV7-9 and TRBJ1-1, the CDR3 gives the full variable domain: DTGVSQNPRHKITKRGQNVTFRCDPISEHNRLYWYRQTLGQGPEFLTYFQNEAQLEKSRLLSDRFSAERPKGSFSTLEIQRTEQGDSAMYLCASSLDSNTEAFFGQGTRLTVV.

The chain couples TRBV15 to TRBJ1-2; TRBD1 might be the D (6 bases). The CDR3 runs 15 residues. V lost 8 bases and J 4 bases, leaving 20 bases between the germline ends. The germline gives CDR1 LNHNV, CDR2 YYDKDF (reference sequence). The CDR3 DNA reads as TGTGCCACCTGGGGGCTGGGGGGCCCCATCTATGGCTACACCTTC. Amino acid sequence: CATWGLGGPIYGYTF.

In nucleotides, the CDR3 is TGCGCCAGCAGCCAAGATATGGGCCACGGGCTGTACTTC. It translates to CASSQDMGHGLYF. This sequence joins TRBV4-1 and TRBJ2-7; D gene unclear. CDR3 length: 13 residues. With 0 bases removed from V and 12 bases from J, the gap between germline ends came to 15 bases. Germline loops: CDR1 MGHRA, CDR2 YSYEKL.

The chain recombines TRBV28 with TRBJ1-1, with D maybe TRBD1 (5 bases). The CDR3 consists of 13 residues. V was pared by 6 bases and J by 4 bases, with 12 bases between. Germline CDR1 is MDHEN and CDR2 is SYDVKM. CDR3 coding DNA: TGTGCCAGCAGCTCCCCAGGGACCACTGAAGCTTTCTTT. It codes for CASSSPGTTEAFF.

The V call is TRBV5-6, the J call TRBJ1-4; 8 nucleotides line up with TRBD1. After removal of 1 base from V and 8 bases from J, the junction contained 10 bases not matched to a gene. The CDR3 is made up of 16 amino acids. CDR1 is SGHDT, CDR2 YYEEEE, per germline. CDR3 DNA: TGTGCCAGCAGCTTGACGGATTCAGGGGGCGCGGAAAAACTGTTTTTT. Its protein is CASSLTDSGGAEKLFF.

The chain couples TRBV6-5 to TRBJ2-7; no clear D. This CDR3 is built from 11 residues. The germline V and J ends were trimmed by 5 bases and 3 bases, with 5 bases remaining between them. Germline CDR1 is MNHEY and CDR2 is SVGAGI. CDR3 DNA sequence: TGTGCCAGCAGTGTAAGCTACGAGCAGTACTTC. It encodes CASSVSYEQYF.

The CDR3 protein is CASSFETDSYNEQFF. CDR3 DNA: TGTGCCAGCAGCTTCGAGACAGATTCCTACAATGAGCAGTTCTTC. The V call is TRBV7-6, the J call TRBJ2-1; D might be TRBD1 (5 bases). This CDR3 has 15 amino acids. Germline CDR1 SGHVS, CDR2 FNYEAQ. The V end was cut by 3 bases, the J end by 1 base, with 10 bases between.

The V and J genes are TRBV6-5 and TRBJ1-1, with D maybe TRBD1 (6 bases). The V gene lost 5 bases and the J gene lost 4 bases, with 11 bases spanning the gap. Germline V gene sequence: CDR1 MNHEY, CDR2 SVGAGI. The length of the CDR3 is 13 residues. The CDR3 is CASSLDSFTEAFF. In DNA, the CDR3 is TGTGCCAGCAGTCTGGACAGCTTCACTGAAGCTTTCTTT.

As for this clone: Additional DNA sequences in this sample encode the identical CDR3. This chain connects TRBV5-3 to TRBJ2-2, with 8 bases lining up with TRBD1. TRBV5-3 is noted as an ORF with a role that remains uncertain. The CDR3 loop spans 15 amino acids. V shed 4 bases and J 5 bases; nucleotides not matched to a gene: 7. CDR3 amino acids: CARSKGQGATGELFF. The CDR3 DNA follows: TGTGCCAGAAGCAAAGGGCAGGGGGCGACCGGGGAGCTGTTTTTT.

The gene calls are TRBV29-1 and TRBJ1-1; 7 bases map to TRBD1. CDR3 length: 15 amino acids. V was clipped by 5 bases and J by 1 base; unmatched bases: 10. Per the germline V gene, CDR1 is SQVTM and CDR2 is ANQGSEA. DNA of the CDR3: TGCAGCGTTCGGACAGGCCGCCGGGGGAACACTGAAGCTTTCTTT. This gives the protein CSVRTGRRGNTEAFF.

The chain combines TRBV19 with TRBJ1-5, with D perhaps matching TRBD1 (5 bases). Germline CDR1 LNHDA, CDR2 SQIVND (reference sequence). The germline V and J ends were trimmed by 3 bases and 5 bases, with 11 bases remaining between them. The CDR3 length is 14 residues. CDR3 region: CASSISRVDQPQHF. CDR3 nucleotide sequence: TGTGCCAGTAGTATCTCCAGGGTTGATCAGCCCCAGCATTTT.

This chain links TRBV5-8 with TRBJ2-3; TRBD1 agrees at 10 bases. This CDR3 contains 18 residues. CDR1 SGHTS and CDR2 YDEGEE come from the germline V gene. The ends lost 3 bases at V and 4 bases at J; junction bases unmatched: 14. The CDR3 nucleotides are TGTGCCAGCAGCTCAGAGAGACCCGGGACAGGGGATCCAGATACGCAGTATTTT. The encoded protein is CASSSERPGTGDPDTQYF.

This clone has only one observation. This chain connects TRBV19 to TRBJ2-3, with 7 bases that match TRBD1. Germline CDR1 LNHDA, CDR2 SQIVND (reference sequence). The CDR3 spans 11 residues. The CDR3 DNA sequence: TGTGCTACAGGGGTGGCAGATACGCAGTATTTT. Its protein is CATGVADTQYF. Using reference TRBV19 and TRBJ2-3 for the parts outside the CDR3, the full variable domain is DGGITQSPKYLFRKEGQNVTLSCEQNLNHDAMYWYRQDPGQGLRLIYYSQIVNDFQKGDIAEGYSVSREKKESFPLTVTSAQKNPTAFYLCATGVADTQYFGPGTRLTVL.

This clone qualifies as medium-sized. The gene calls are TRBV2 and TRBJ2-5; 9 nucleotides agree with TRBD2. The germline gives CDR1 SNHLY, CDR2 FYNNEI. Trimming at V came to 3 bases and at J to 6 bases, leaving 8 bases not matched to a gene. The CDR3 loop spans 15 amino acids. CDR3 region: CASSDKLAGLKTQYF. CDR3 coding DNA: TGTGCCAGCAGTGATAAGCTAGCGGGACTTAAGACCCAGTACTTC.